These 30 T cell receptor beta chains originate from one sample sequenced in a study of blood T cells in healthy people across ages. For the second PCR, which ran for roughly 6 to 11 cycles, a sample-barcoded 5' primer and a J-beta primer mix were used. TCRdb analysed the 5' RACE reads with MiXCR anew, one entry per CDR3 protein. The sample yields about 780,000 distinct CDR3 sequences, about 59% seen once. Sequenced material: blood. The receptors originated from a man younger than 45 in good health.

This clonotype was observed a handful of times. The J gene is TRBJ2-1, the V gene TRBV6-1; D is unresolved. The end of the DNA fits TRBJ2-7 better, so the J call may be wrong. The CDR3 is made up of 11 amino acids. Per germline, CDR1 MNHNS and CDR2 SASEGT. As DNA, the CDR3 is TGTGCCAGCAGTGCTATCTACGAGCAGTACTTC. This codes for CASSAIYEQYF.

This clonotype has just a few counts. The chain employs TRBV4-3 and TRBJ2-3; D is possibly TRBD1 or TRBD2 (6 bases each). The ends were cut back, 1 base at V and 4 bases at J, with 12 bases in the middle. The CDR3 is 15 amino acids. Germline V gene data show CDR1 as LGHNA and CDR2 as YSLEER. The CDR3 reads CASSQASGGPDTQYF. CDR3 sequence (DNA): TGCGCCAGCAGCCAAGCATCCGGGGGCCCAGATACGCAGTATTTT.

This clonotype was detected only a few times. This chain links TRBV30 with TRBJ2-5; D is unclear. Germline CDR1 GTSNPN, CDR2 SVGIG (reference sequence). This CDR3 has 11 amino acids. V gave up 0 bases and J gave up 4 bases, with 3 bases separating them. In nucleotides, the CDR3 is TGTGCCTGGAGTGTACTAGAGACCCAGTACTTC. This encodes CAWSVLETQYF. Based on the CDR3 plus reference TRBV30 and TRBJ2-5, the full variable domain is SQTIHQWPATLVQPVGSPLSLECTVEGTSNPNLYWYRQAAGRGLQLLFYSVGIGQISSEVPQNLSASRPQDRQFILSSKKLLLSDSGFYLCAWSVLETQYFGPGTRLLVL.

This clonotype was counted only a few times. The gene calls are TRBV9 and TRBJ2-7; 14 nucleotides line up with TRBD2. The CDR3 is 17 residues long. Germline values: CDR1 SGDLS, CDR2 YYNGEE. Germline trimming cut 3 bases from V and 0 bases from J; bases unmatched to any gene: 5. The CDR3 DNA follows: TGTGCCAGCAGCGGGGGACTAGCGGGGGTCTACTCCTACGAGCAGTACTTC. It encodes CASSGGLAGVYSYEQYF.

V usage is TRBV5-1 and J usage is TRBJ1-2; TRBD1 might be the D (6 bases). Looked up from germline, CDR1 is SGHRS and CDR2 is YFSETQ. Trimming left V 0 bases short and J 0 bases short, with 9 bases between. CDR3 length: 15 residues. CDR3: CASSLGQVSNYGYTF. The CDR3 DNA reads TGCGCCAGCAGCTTGGGACAGGTTTCTAACTATGGCTACACCTTC.

The V call is TRBV6-5, the J call TRBJ2-3, with a weak D call TRBD1 (6 bases). The germline V gene encodes CDR1 MNHEY and CDR2 SVGAGI. V was pared by 6 bases and J by 3 bases, with 19 bases between. This CDR3 region has 16 residues. The CDR3 region has the DNA TGTGCCAGCAGGCGGTTACAGGGTCCGGGGACAGATACGCAGTATTTT. Its translation is CASRRLQGPGTDTQYF.

In this sample, this clonotype turned up a few times. The J gene is TRBJ2-5, the V gene TRBV27, with 7 nucleotides matching TRBD2. Judging by the DNA end, TRBJ2-7 fits better; the J call may be wrong. The CDR3 contains 13 residues. Per the germline V gene, CDR1 is MNHEY and CDR2 is SMNVEV (reference sequence). In DNA form, the CDR3 reads TGTGCCAGCAGCAAGACGGGGGGCTACGAGCAGTACTTC. It codes for CASSKTGGYEQYF.

V gene TRBV12-3 or TRBV12-4 combines with J gene TRBJ2-1; 9 positions agree with TRBD2. The DNA end lines up better with TRBJ2-7; the J call may be wrong. The CDR3 is 20 residues long. The CDR3 DNA reads TGTGCCAGCAGTTGGAGACTAGCGGAAGCTATAATAATCACCTACAATGAGCAGTACTTC. It encodes CASSWRLAEAIIITYNEQYF.

V usage is TRBV4-2 and J usage is TRBJ1-4; 7 bases match TRBD1. This CDR3 is built from 16 residues. With 3 bases clipped from V and 8 bases from J, the junction kept 12 bases outside the gene matches. Germline loops: CDR1 LGHNA, CDR2 YNFKEQ. CDR3 DNA: TGTGCCAGCAGCCAGGATCATCGACAGGGTGCCGAAAAACTGTTTTTT. Its translation is CASSQDHRQGAEKLFF.

The chain joins TRBV5-5 to TRBJ2-5; D not resolved. Germline CDR1 and CDR2: SGHKS and YYEKEE (reference sequence). V was clipped by 0 bases and J by 10 bases, with 22 bases between them. This CDR3 spans 16 amino acids. For the CDR3, the DNA is TGTGCCAGCAGCTTGGTTCGCGACCTCGCCTCATGGGACCAGTACTTC. Encoded protein: CASSLVRDLASWDQYF.

In DNA form, the CDR3 reads TGCAGTGGCCTGGATCAAGGGCTCTCCTACGAGCAGTACTTC. Encoded protein: CSGLDQGLSYEQYF. This rearrangement joins TRBV20-1 to TRBJ2-7; D unresolved. CDR1 and CDR2 from the germline V gene are DFQATT and SNEGSKA (reference sequence). There are 14 residues in the CDR3. Trimming took off 7 bases at V and 0 bases at J, with 16 bases between the two ends.

The genes are TRBV4-2 and TRBJ2-5; tentatively, D is TRBD1 or TRBD2 (5 bases each). V gave up 0 bases and J gave up 5 bases, with 10 bases separating them. Germline lookup yields CDR1 LGHNA and CDR2 YNFKEQ. The CDR3 contains 14 residues. The DNA of the CDR3 is TGTGCCAGCAGCCAAGACAGGGAGATTGAGACCCAGTACTTC. The encoded protein is CASSQDREIETQYF.

This clonotype came up a few times. As DNA, the CDR3 is TGCGCCAGCAGCCAAAAGGAAAGCTCCTACAATGAGCAGTTCTTC. Translated, it gives CASSQKESSYNEQFF. This sequence joins TRBV4-3 and TRBJ2-1, with no clear D. Germline loops: CDR1 LGHNA, CDR2 YSLEER. The CDR3 is made up of 15 amino acids. V was pared by 2 bases and J by 0 bases, with 8 bases between.

The genes are TRBV10-3 and TRBJ2-7; TRBD2 aligns across 13 bases. Germline lookup yields CDR1 ENHRY and CDR2 SYGVKD. Germline trimming cut 6 bases from V and 3 bases from J; bases unmatched to any gene: 2. The CDR3 loop spans 14 amino acids. The CDR3 DNA is TGTGCCATCAGGAGACTAGCGGGAGGCTACGAGCAGTACTTC. It translates to CAIRRLAGGYEQYF.

This chain links TRBV28 with TRBJ2-3, with a weak D call TRBD2 (6 bases). The germline V gene has CDR1 MDHEN and CDR2 SYDVKM. The ends were cut back, 7 bases at V and 3 bases at J, with 14 bases in the middle. The CDR3 is made up of 14 amino acids. The CDR3, as DNA: TGTGCCAGCACCGACGGGGAGGAAACAGATACGCAGTATTTT. Protein sequence: CASTDGEETDTQYF.

The genes are TRBV2 and TRBJ1-1, with 8 positions matching TRBD1. Germline CDR1 reads SNHLY; CDR2 reads FYNNEI. The CDR3 has 14 residues. J gave up 7 bases and V 10 bases, and 14 bases lay outside the gene matches. The chain's CDR3 is CATRGRTGKGEAFF. CDR3 bases: TGTGCCACCAGGGGGCGGACAGGAAAGGGTGAAGCTTTCTTT.

This chain joins TRBV7-2 and TRBJ2-5; D is undetermined. Germline V gene lookup returns CDR1 SGHTA and CDR2 FQGNSA. V lost 5 bases and J lost 7, with 20 bases in between. CDR3 length: 15 amino acids. DNA for the CDR3: TGTGCCAGCAGCACCTGGACCAACGTCGGTGGGACCCAGTACTTC. Protein product: CASSTWTNVGGTQYF.

The chain uses TRBV5-1 and TRBJ2-7; TRBD1 might be the D (6 bases). Deletions cut 1 base from V and 2 bases from J, with 13 bases between. The CDR3 loop spans 15 amino acids. The germline V gene encodes CDR1 SGHRS and CDR2 YFSETQ. The DNA of the CDR3 is TGCGCCAGCAGCTTGCGTGCAGGGGCTCCCTACGAGCAGTACTTC. Translated, it gives CASSLRAGAPYEQYF.

The chain has TRBV10-3 and TRBJ1-2; possible D gene TRBD1, 5 bases. The germline CDR1 and CDR2 sequences are ENHRY and SYGVKD. The CDR3 loop spans 16 amino acids. Trimming stripped 10 bases from V and 4 bases from J, with 25 bases between. The CDR3 DNA sequence: TGTGCCACTCAAGACCCATCGGCGGCGGGACGCTATGGCTACACCTTC. It encodes CATQDPSAAGRYGYTF.

This chain uses TRBV9 with TRBJ2-5; 8 bases match TRBD1. The end of the DNA fits TRBJ2-7 better, so the J call may be wrong. This CDR3 is built from 15 residues. CDR1 is SGDLS, CDR2 YYNGEE, per germline. CDR3 protein: CASSVGTGQAYEQYF. As DNA, the CDR3 is TGTGCCAGCAGCGTAGGGACAGGGCAAGCCTACGAGCAGTACTTC.

This clonotype turned up a few times. The V and J genes are TRBV7-2 and TRBJ2-5, with D perhaps assigned TRBD1 or TRBD2 (6 bases each). Germline CDR1 and CDR2: SGHTA and FQGNSA. The length of the CDR3 is 14 residues. Trimming left V 0 bases short and J 4 bases short, with 9 bases between. The CDR3: CASSLAGGPETQYF. The DNA of the CDR3 is TGTGCCAGCAGCTTAGCGGGGGGCCCAGAGACCCAGTACTTC.

This clonotype was found a few times. This chain links TRBV29-1 with TRBJ2-3; D is uncertain. The germline V gene has CDR1 SQVTM and CDR2 ANQGSEA. V was clipped by 4 bases and J by 0 bases, with 17 bases between them. CDR3 length equals 16 residues. CDR3 coding DNA: TGCAGCGTTGTGCAATGGGTAACTACTAGCACAGATACGCAGTATTTT. Translation gives CSVVQWVTTSTDTQYF.

This chain uses TRBV12-3 or TRBV12-4 with TRBJ1-5; a weak D match, TRBD1 (6 bases). V was clipped by 6 bases and J by 6 bases, with 15 bases between them. There are 14 residues in the CDR3. The CDR3 sequence: CASSIQGAGQPQHF. In nucleotides, the CDR3 is TGTGCCAGCAGCATACAGGGAGCAGGTCAGCCCCAGCATTTT.

In this sample, this clonotype turned up a few times. The chain is built from TRBV3-1 and TRBJ2-1, with unresolved D. Germline CDR1 reads LGHDT; CDR2 reads YNNKEL (reference sequence). This CDR3 contains 14 residues. V was cut by 4 bases and J by 5 bases, with 12 bases left in between. The chain's CDR3 is CASSLRAAHNEQFF. CDR3 DNA: TGTGCCAGCAGCCTCCGGGCCGCCCACAATGAGCAGTTCTTC.

V is TRBV29-1 and J is TRBJ2-3, with D possibly being TRBD1 or TRBD2 (5 bases each). Germline CDR1 is SQVTM and CDR2 is ANQGSEA. This CDR3 comprises 14 residues. V gave up 4 bases and J gave up 3 bases, with 14 bases separating them. As DNA, the CDR3 is TGCAGCGTTGTCTACAGGAGAGGGACAGATACGCAGTATTTT. This gives the protein CSVVYRRGTDTQYF.

This clonotype was seen only a few times. V is TRBV28 and J is TRBJ2-1; maybe TRBD2 (6 bases). The CDR3 has 12 residues. The germline CDR1 and CDR2 sequences are MDHEN and SYDVKM. V was clipped by 7 bases and J by 8 bases, with 12 bases between them. The CDR3 here is CASTRDSDEQFF. Written as DNA, the CDR3 is TGTGCCAGCACCCGGGACTCGGATGAGCAGTTCTTC.

The chain links TRBV6-5 to TRBJ2-3, with D tentatively TRBD1 (5 bases). The CDR3 is made up of 13 amino acids. CDR1 and CDR2 from the germline V gene are MNHEY and SVGAGI. V was trimmed by 0 bases and J by 8 bases, leaving 9 bases between them. The CDR3: CASSYSERGTQYF. The CDR3 region has the DNA TGTGCCAGCAGTTACTCGGAAAGGGGTACGCAGTATTTT.

The chain carries TRBV3-1 and TRBJ2-1, with D unclear. The ends were cut back, 2 bases at V and 6 bases at J, with 17 bases in the middle. Germline assignment: CDR1 LGHDT and CDR2 YNNKEL (reference sequence). The CDR3 is made up of 16 amino acids. The CDR3 is CASSQSKGPGGNEQFF. CDR3 DNA: TGTGCCAGCAGCCAAAGTAAAGGGCCAGGTGGCAATGAGCAGTTCTTC.

V is TRBV5-5 and J is TRBJ2-7; no clear D. The germline V gene has CDR1 SGHKS and CDR2 YYEKEE (reference sequence). V lost 4 bases, J lost 0 bases, and 14 bases lay in between. This CDR3 spans 15 amino acids. Written as DNA, the CDR3 is TGTGCCAGCAGCAATGGACGGTCGAGCTCCTACGAGCAGTACTTC. Translated, it gives CASSNGRSSSYEQYF.

This chain joins TRBV29-1 and TRBJ2-1; TRBD2 matches 8 bases. Per germline, CDR1 SQVTM and CDR2 ANQGSEA. Losses at the gene ends were 6 bases for V and 8 bases for J; bases not matched to a gene: 9. This CDR3 has 13 amino acids. DNA for the CDR3: TGCAGCGTCCAAGCGGGGGTGAGGGATGAGCAGTTCTTC. It codes for CSVQAGVRDEQFF.